The clone carrying this T cell receptor beta chain showed up many times. Its antigen is not known. The CDR3 spans 15 residues. V gave up 0 bases and J gave up 3 bases; unmatched junction bases: 5. Per germline, CDR1 KGHSH and CDR2 LQKENI. TCRdb re-analysed the reads in MiXCR, keeping a single row per CDR3 protein. Seen here are 150,000 to 200,000 distinct CDR3 sequences, 13% to 15% observed once, and the top ten hold roughly a quarter. This record comes from a study of T cell repertoires in cytomegalovirus infection. Study at large: Public TCR beta signatures provided an indication of both CMV infection and a matching HLA type.

Whole-study findings and limits: Frequencies of public TCR beta families were cumulated, and this identified carriers of CMV plus the relevant HLA. HLA-C-restricted CMV-specific TCR beta clonotypes prevailed in the ex vivo response.

The chain joins TRBV18 to TRBJ2-7, with 7 nucleotides matching TRBD2. The sequence was obtained from a human donor in good health (CMV status not recorded). Some clones in this sample may be carry-over from other donors' samples. The sample consisted of PBMCs. The CDR3 sequence: CASSPPASGGYEQYF. In DNA, the CDR3 is TGTGCCAGCTCACCACCCGCTAGCGGAGGCTACGAGCAGTACTTC.